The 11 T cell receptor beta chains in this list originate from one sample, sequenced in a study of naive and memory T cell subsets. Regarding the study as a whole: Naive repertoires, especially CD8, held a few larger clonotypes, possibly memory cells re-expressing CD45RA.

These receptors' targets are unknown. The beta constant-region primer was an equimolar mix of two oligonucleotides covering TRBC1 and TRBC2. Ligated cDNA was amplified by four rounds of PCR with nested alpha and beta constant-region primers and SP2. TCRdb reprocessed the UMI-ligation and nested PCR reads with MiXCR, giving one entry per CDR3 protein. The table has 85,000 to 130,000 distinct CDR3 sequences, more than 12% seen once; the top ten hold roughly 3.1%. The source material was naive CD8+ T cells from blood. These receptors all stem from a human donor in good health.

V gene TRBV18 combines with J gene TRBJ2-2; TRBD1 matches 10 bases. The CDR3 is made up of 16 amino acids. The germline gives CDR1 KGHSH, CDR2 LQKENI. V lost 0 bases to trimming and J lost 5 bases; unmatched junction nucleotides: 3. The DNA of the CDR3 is TGTGCCAGCTCACCACCGGGACAGGGGATTACCGGGGAGCTGTTTTTT. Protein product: CASSPPGQGITGELFF.

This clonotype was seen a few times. CDR3 bases: TGTGCCAGCAGCTTAACTTCCATCTTTGCGGCAGACCAAGAGACCCAGTACTTC. This sequence encodes CASSLTSIFAADQETQYF. The chain employs TRBV7-9 and TRBJ2-5; D remains ambiguous. The CDR3 runs to 18 residues. V lost 2 bases and J 0 bases, leaving 19 bases between the germline ends. Germline V gene data show CDR1 as SEHNR and CDR2 as FQNEAQ (reference sequence).

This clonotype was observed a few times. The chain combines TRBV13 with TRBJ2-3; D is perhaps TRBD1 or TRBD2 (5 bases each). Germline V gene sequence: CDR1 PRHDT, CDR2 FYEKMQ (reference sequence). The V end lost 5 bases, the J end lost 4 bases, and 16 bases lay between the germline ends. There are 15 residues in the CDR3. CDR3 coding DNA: TGTGCCAGCAGCCCTAAGCCTAGAGGGGCAGATACGCAGTATTTT. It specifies CASSPKPRGADTQYF.

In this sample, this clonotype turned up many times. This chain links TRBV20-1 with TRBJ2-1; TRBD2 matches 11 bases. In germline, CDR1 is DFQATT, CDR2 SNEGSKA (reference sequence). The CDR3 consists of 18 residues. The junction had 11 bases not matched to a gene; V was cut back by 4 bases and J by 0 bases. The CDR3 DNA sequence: TGCAGTGCTACGGGACTAGCGGATGAGGCCAGCTCCTACAATGAGCAGTTCTTC. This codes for CSATGLADEASSYNEQFF.

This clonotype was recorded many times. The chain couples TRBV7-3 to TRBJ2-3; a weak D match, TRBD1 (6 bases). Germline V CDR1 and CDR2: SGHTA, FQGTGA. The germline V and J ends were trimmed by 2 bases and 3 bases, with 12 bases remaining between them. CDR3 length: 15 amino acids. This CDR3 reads CASSLSRGRTDTQYF. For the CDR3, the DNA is TGTGCCAGCAGCTTATCCAGGGGACGGACAGATACGCAGTATTTT.

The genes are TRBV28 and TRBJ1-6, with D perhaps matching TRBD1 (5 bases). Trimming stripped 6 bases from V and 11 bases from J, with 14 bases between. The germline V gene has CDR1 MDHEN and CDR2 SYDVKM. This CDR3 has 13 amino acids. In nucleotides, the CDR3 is TGTGCCAGCAGGCCGGACACTCCTCCACCCCTCCACTTT. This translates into CASRPDTPPPLHF.

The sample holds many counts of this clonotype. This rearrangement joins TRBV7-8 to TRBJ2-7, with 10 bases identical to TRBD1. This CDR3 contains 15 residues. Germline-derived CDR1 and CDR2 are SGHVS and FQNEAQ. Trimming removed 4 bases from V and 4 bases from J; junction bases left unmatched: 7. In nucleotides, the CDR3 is TGTGCCAGCAGCTCCGGACAGGGGGTGTGGTACGAGCAGTACTTC. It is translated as CASSSGQGVWYEQYF.

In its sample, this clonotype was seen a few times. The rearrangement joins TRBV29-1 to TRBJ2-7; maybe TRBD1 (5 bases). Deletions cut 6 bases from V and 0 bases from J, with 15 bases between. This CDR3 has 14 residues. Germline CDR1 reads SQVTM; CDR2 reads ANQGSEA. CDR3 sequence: CSVIRQTNSYEQYF. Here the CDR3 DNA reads TGCAGCGTCATACGACAGACCAACTCCTACGAGCAGTACTTC.

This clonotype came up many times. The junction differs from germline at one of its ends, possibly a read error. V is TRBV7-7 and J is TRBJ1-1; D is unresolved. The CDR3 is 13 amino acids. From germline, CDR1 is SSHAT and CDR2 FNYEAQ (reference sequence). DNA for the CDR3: TGTGCTAGCAGCTTAGGGATGAACACTGAAGCTTTCTTT. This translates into CASSLGMNTEAFF.

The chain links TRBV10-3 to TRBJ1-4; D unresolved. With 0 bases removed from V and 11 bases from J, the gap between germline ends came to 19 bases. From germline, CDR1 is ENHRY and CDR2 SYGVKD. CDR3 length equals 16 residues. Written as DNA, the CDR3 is TGTGCCATCAGTGAGTCGAGGGAGGGCGCGGCGCGGAAACTGTTTTTT. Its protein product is CAISESREGAARKLFF.

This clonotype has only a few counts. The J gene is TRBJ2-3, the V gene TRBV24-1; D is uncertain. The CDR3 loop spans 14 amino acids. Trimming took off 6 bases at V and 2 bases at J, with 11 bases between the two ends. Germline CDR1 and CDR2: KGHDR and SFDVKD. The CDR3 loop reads CATSPRADTDTQYF. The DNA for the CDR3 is TGTGCCACCAGTCCACGGGCCGACACAGATACGCAGTATTTT.